This passage covers 32 T cell receptor beta chains from one sample sequenced in a study of early T cells in non-severe SARS-CoV-2 infection. TCRdb re-analysed the 5' RACE reads in MiXCR, keeping a single row per CDR3 protein. The sample comprises about 22,000 distinct CDR3 sequences, 4% to 5.5% of which are singletons, and less than 20% rests with the top ten. The specimen sequenced was whole blood. Source of these receptors: an adult who was a healthcare worker with PCR-confirmed SARS-CoV-2 infection or an uninfected control (not recorded which).

In its sample, this clonotype is medium-sized. The chain uses TRBV27 and TRBJ2-6, with TRBD1 identical over 7 bases. CDR3 length equals 19 residues. The V segment lost 4 bases and the J segment 0 bases; nucleotides outside the gene matches: 12. The germline V gene has CDR1 MNHEY and CDR2 SMNVEV (reference sequence). The CDR3 DNA follows: TGTGCCAGCAGTTCCAAGCGGACAGGCCTCAACTCTGGGGCCAACGTCCTGACTTTC. Protein product: CASSSKRTGLNSGANVLTF.

This clonotype was counted at least ten times. The genes are TRBV12-3 or TRBV12-4 and TRBJ2-7; 11 nucleotides align to TRBD2. CDR3 length equals 17 residues. Trimming took 4 bases from V and 5 from J; bases not matched to a gene: 13. CDR3 in DNA: TGTGCCAGCAGTTCCGAAAGTGTAGCGGGAGGGGGCAACGAGCAGTACTTC. Protein: CASSSESVAGGGNEQYF.

This clonotype was recorded many times. This sequence joins TRBV20-1 and TRBJ2-1, with a possible D match to TRBD2 (5 bases). With 0 bases removed from V and 7 bases from J, the gap between germline ends came to 16 bases. Germline values: CDR1 DFQATT, CDR2 SNEGSKA (reference sequence). CDR3 length equals 15 residues. CDR3 sequence (DNA): TGCAGTGCTAGAGAGATGAGAGGGAGTGGGAATGAGCAGTTCTTC. It yields the protein CSAREMRGSGNEQFF.

The table lists this clonotype with many counts. The chain links TRBV28 to TRBJ1-5; no clear D. Germline V CDR1 and CDR2: MDHEN, SYDVKM. V dropped 5 bases and J dropped 2 bases, with 7 bases sitting between them. The CDR3 spans 13 residues. Written as DNA, the CDR3 is TGTGCCAGCAGTATAGAAGGCAATCAGCCCCAGCATTTT. Its translation is CASSIEGNQPQHF.

This clonotype was seen a few times. V usage is TRBV7-9 and J usage is TRBJ2-7; 10 bases match TRBD1. Per germline, CDR1 SEHNR and CDR2 FQNEAQ (reference sequence). The CDR3 has 15 amino acids. V dropped 4 bases and J dropped 4; count of bases not matched to a gene: 7. CDR3 protein: CASSSPGQGFYEQYF. Written as DNA, the CDR3 is TGTGCCAGCAGCTCACCGGGACAGGGGTTTTACGAGCAGTACTTC.

This clonotype was counted many times. This rearrangement joins TRBV12-5 to TRBJ2-3; 7 bases line up with TRBD2. V lost 4 bases, J lost 1 base, and 5 bases stayed unmatched. Per the germline V gene, CDR1 is LGHNT and CDR2 is FRNRAP. The CDR3 length is 15 residues. CDR3 DNA: TGTGCTAGTGGTTCCATAGCGGGCCGCACAGATACGCAGTATTTT. This translates into CASGSIAGRTDTQYF.

This clonotype was seen ten or more times. The DNA for the CDR3 is TGTGCCAGCAGCTTTTTGGCTAGCGGGACCTACGAGCAGTACTTC. Its translation is CASSFLASGTYEQYF. V usage is TRBV11-2 and J usage is TRBJ2-7, with 9 bases lining up with TRBD2. The CDR3 totals 15 residues. J lost 2 bases, V lost 3 bases, and 5 bases had no gene match. Per the germline V gene, CDR1 is SGHAT and CDR2 is FQNNGV.

The chain is built from TRBV7-8 and TRBJ2-1; possible D gene TRBD1, 6 bases. The CDR3 runs to 16 residues. Germline CDR1 is SGHVS and CDR2 is FQNEAQ. Trimming stripped 4 bases from V and 2 bases from J, with 15 bases between. CDR3 region: CASSSLGGATYNEQFF. CDR3 DNA: TGTGCCAGCAGCTCCCTAGGGGGAGCCACCTACAATGAGCAGTTCTTC.

The sample holds many counts of this clonotype. V and J are TRBV10-3 and TRBJ1-5, with D tentatively TRBD1 (5 bases). This CDR3 has 13 amino acids. V was clipped by 8 bases and J by 2 bases, with 10 bases between them. The germline V gene has CDR1 ENHRY and CDR2 SYGVKD. CDR3 sequence: CAIGGDGNQPQHF. The DNA for the CDR3 is TGTGCCATCGGAGGGGACGGCAATCAGCCCCAGCATTTT.

The chain carries TRBV7-9 and TRBJ2-7; 8 nucleotides line up with TRBD1. The CDR3 extends over 16 amino acids. V was clipped by 2 bases and J by 4 bases; unmatched bases: 10. The germline V gene encodes CDR1 SEHNR and CDR2 FQNEAQ (reference sequence). CDR3 nucleotide sequence: TGTGCCAGCAGCTTAATGAATCTCGACAGGGGTTACGAGCAGTACTTC. The encoded protein is CASSLMNLDRGYEQYF.

This chain joins TRBV6-2 or TRBV6-3 and TRBJ2-1; no firm D call. Germline assignment: CDR1 MNHEY and CDR2 SVGEGT. V lost 2 bases to trimming and J lost 5 bases, with 13 bases between them. This CDR3 contains 15 residues. CDR3 residues: CASSYGGMLDNEQFF. DNA for the CDR3: TGTGCCAGCAGTTACGGTGGGATGTTGGACAATGAGCAGTTCTTC.

The chain couples TRBV6-1 to TRBJ1-1; D call uncertain. The germline gives CDR1 MNHNS, CDR2 SASEGT. The length of the CDR3 is 13 residues. The V gene lost 4 bases and the J gene lost 4 bases, with 10 bases spanning the gap. The CDR3 region has the DNA TGTGCCAGCAGTGTTGGGCACCTCACTGAAGCTTTCTTT. Translation: CASSVGHLTEAFF.

This clonotype was seen ten or more times. The V and J genes are TRBV4-1 and TRBJ2-1, with D hard to call. This CDR3 has 13 residues. Germline V CDR1 and CDR2: MGHRA, YSYEKL. Trimming removed 6 bases from V and 5 bases from J, with 11 bases in between. This CDR3 is CASSQMWDNEQFF. CDR3 DNA: TGCGCCAGCAGTCAGATGTGGGACAATGAGCAGTTCTTC.

This clonotype was found a few times. V is TRBV6-2 or TRBV6-3 and J is TRBJ1-5, with 7 bases aligning to TRBD1. CDR1 MNHEY and CDR2 SVGEGT come from the germline V gene. CDR3 length: 14 residues. The trim removed 7 bases at V and 7 bases at J, leaving 10 bases unmatched. In DNA form, the CDR3 reads TGTGCCAGCAATCCGGGACAGCAAGGGCAGCCCCAGCATTTT. Amino acids: CASNPGQQGQPQHF.

This clonotype was seen many times. The chain combines TRBV12-3 or TRBV12-4 with TRBJ2-4, with D hard to call. This CDR3 has 15 residues. Trimming pared 3 bases from V and 2 bases from J, leaving 11 bases between. The CDR3 DNA sequence: TGTGCCAGCAGTTTTTCAGGCAGAACCAAAAACATTCAGTACTTC. As protein: CASSFSGRTKNIQYF.

The table lists this clonotype with many counts. The V and J genes are TRBV12-3 or TRBV12-4 and TRBJ2-4, with D possibly matching TRBD1 (8 bases). The CDR3 runs 13 residues. Trimming removed 6 bases from V and 9 bases from J, with 15 bases in between. The CDR3 protein is CASRTGGETIQYF. CDR3 sequence (DNA): TGTGCCAGCAGAACAGGGGGGGAGACCATTCAGTACTTC.

This clonotype was seen many times. This chain links TRBV20-1 with TRBJ2-1; perhaps TRBD1 as D (5 bases). Germline CDR1 DFQATT, CDR2 SNEGSKA (reference sequence). The CDR3 spans 11 residues. Trimming stripped 5 bases from V and 8 bases from J, with 10 bases between. The CDR3 region is CSAAGNHEQFF. CDR3 bases: TGCAGTGCTGCAGGGAACCATGAGCAGTTCTTC.

The chain carries TRBV29-1 and TRBJ2-7; D assignment may be TRBD1 or TRBD2 (5 bases each). V was clipped by 2 bases and J by 5 bases, with 10 bases between them. CDR3 length equals 12 residues. Per germline, CDR1 SQVTM and CDR2 ANQGSEA. The CDR3 sequence: CSVERLGDEQYF. CDR3 DNA sequence: TGCAGCGTTGAAAGGTTGGGGGACGAGCAGTACTTC.

This clonotype appeared a few times. V is TRBV4-1 and J is TRBJ1-1; 8 nucleotides match TRBD1. The CDR3 loop spans 16 amino acids. The junction had 10 bases not matched to a gene; V was cut back by 1 base and J by 6 bases. Germline V CDR1 and CDR2: MGHRA, YSYEKL. CDR3: CASSQVRLVRGPEAFF. The CDR3 DNA reads TGCGCCAGCAGCCAAGTACGGTTAGTCAGGGGGCCTGAAGCTTTCTTT.

This clonotype was detected ten times or more. The gene calls are TRBV6-1 and TRBJ1-1; D remains ambiguous. CDR3 length equals 13 residues. Germline loops: CDR1 MNHNS, CDR2 SASEGT. Trimming shortened V by 6 bases and J by 7 bases, and 15 bases separated the two germline ends. The CDR3 bases are TGTGCCAGCAGCCCCGAGGACTTCTATGAAGCTTTCTTT. Its protein product is CASSPEDFYEAFF.

This clonotype was counted at least ten times. V is TRBV27 and J is TRBJ2-7; 9 bases agree with TRBD1. Losses at the gene ends were 6 bases for V and 4 bases for J; bases not matched to a gene: 7. Germline values: CDR1 MNHEY, CDR2 SMNVEV (reference sequence). This CDR3 region has 14 residues. This chain's CDR3 is CASSDGQGRYEQYF. CDR3 sequence (DNA): TGTGCCAGCAGCGACGGACAGGGGCGTTACGAGCAGTACTTC.

This clonotype occurred a few times. The chain carries TRBV10-2 and TRBJ1-1; the match to TRBD1 covers 9 bases. The CDR3 totals 17 residues. V shed 1 base, J shed 1 base, and the junction held 7 bases outside the gene matches. CDR1 and CDR2 (germline): WSHSY, SAAADI. DNA of the CDR3: TGCGCCAGCAGTGAGTTCATACAGGGGGCAACGAACACTGAAGCTTTCTTT. Encoded protein: CASSEFIQGATNTEAFF.

The table lists this clonotype with a few counts. The chain employs TRBV9 and TRBJ2-3; 8 nucleotides align to TRBD2. This CDR3 is built from 14 residues. In germline, CDR1 is SGDLS, CDR2 YYNGEE. The trim removed 4 bases at V and 2 bases at J, leaving 3 bases unmatched. Here the CDR3 reads CASSISGNTDTQYF. DNA of the CDR3: TGTGCCAGCAGCATTAGCGGGAACACAGATACGCAGTATTTT.

This clonotype has at least ten counts. The chain is built from TRBV28 and TRBJ2-7, with TRBD1 identical over 8 bases. This CDR3 has 14 residues. Germline trimming cut 6 bases from V and 3 bases from J; bases unmatched to any gene: 7. The V gene's germline CDR1 is MDHEN and CDR2 SYDVKM. The CDR3 DNA sequence: TGTGCCAGCAGACGGACAGGGCCCGTCTACGAGCAGTACTTC. Its protein is CASRRTGPVYEQYF.

This clonotype was detected ten times or more. The chain employs TRBV7-2 and TRBJ2-7; possible D gene TRBD1, 6 bases. The V gene's germline CDR1 is SGHTA and CDR2 FQGNSA. The CDR3 extends over 16 amino acids. The V and J ends lost 5 bases and 2 bases respectively, with 19 bases between them. The CDR3 here is CASSPTNRQATYEQYF. The DNA for the CDR3 is TGTGCCAGCAGCCCTACAAATAGACAGGCCACCTACGAGCAGTACTTC. Together with reference TRBV7-2 and TRBJ2-7, the CDR3 gives the full variable domain: GAGVSQSPSNKVTEKGKDVELRCDPISGHTALYWYRQSLGQGLEFLIYFQGNSAPDKSGLPSDRFSAERTGGSVSTLTIQRTQQEDSAVYLCASSPTNRQATYEQYFGPGTRLTVT.

This clonotype was counted at least ten times. V and J are TRBV7-2 and TRBJ2-1, with a possible D match to TRBD2 (6 bases). Trimming took 5 bases from V and 4 from J, leaving 18 bases between them. The CDR3 has 16 residues. Germline CDR1 is SGHTA and CDR2 is FQGNSA. The CDR3 is CASSPSGSGGYNEQFF. CDR3 bases: TGTGCCAGCAGCCCTTCCGGCTCCGGGGGTTACAATGAGCAGTTCTTC.

This clonotype was counted only a few times. The J gene is TRBJ2-1, the V gene TRBV19; a weak D match, TRBD2 (5 bases). Germline V gene data show CDR1 as LNHDA and CDR2 as SQIVND (reference sequence). V was clipped by 5 bases and J by 9 bases, with 8 bases between them. The CDR3 has 11 amino acids. The CDR3 nucleotides are TGTGCCAGTAGTGAGCGGTCTGAGCAGTTCTTC. Translating gives CASSERSEQFF. The full variable domain, with the rest looked up from reference TRBV19 and TRBJ2-1, is DGGITQSPKYLFRKEGQNVTLSCEQNLNHDAMYWYRQDPGQGLRLIYYSQIVNDFQKGDIAEGYSVSREKKESFPLTVTSAQKNPTAFYLCASSERSEQFFGPGTRLTVL.

This clonotype is classed as medium-sized. The chain is built from TRBV19 and TRBJ2-5, with a possible D match to TRBD2 (6 bases). The CDR3 extends over 13 amino acids. The V gene's germline CDR1 is LNHDA and CDR2 SQIVND (reference sequence). V was clipped by 10 bases and J by 7 bases, with 19 bases between them. Here the CDR3 DNA reads TGTGCCACATCCCCCGGGGGTATGGTGACCCAGTACTTC. Protein sequence: CATSPGGMVTQYF.

The table lists this clonotype with many counts. The V and J genes are TRBV6-1 and TRBJ1-5; TRBD1 matches at 8 bases. The CDR3 length is 12 residues. Trimming took 7 bases from V and 6 from J; bases not matched to a gene: 2. Germline V gene data show CDR1 as MNHNS and CDR2 as SASEGT. DNA for the CDR3: TGTGCCAGCATCACAGGGGGTCAGCCCCAGCATTTT. Protein product: CASITGGQPQHF.

This clonotype was recorded at least ten times. The gene calls are TRBV24-1 and TRBJ2-1; 7 bases fit TRBD1. CDR3 length: 16 amino acids. With 4 bases clipped from V and 7 bases from J, the junction kept 12 bases outside the gene matches. Looked up from germline, CDR1 is KGHDR and CDR2 is SFDVKD. For the CDR3, the DNA is TGTGCCACCAGTGACCCCGGACAGGTCAGGGGTAATGAGCAGTTCTTC. Encoded protein: CATSDPGQVRGNEQFF.

This clonotype was detected ten times or more. The rearrangement uses TRBV18 and TRBJ1-1; TRBD1 agrees at 7 bases. Germline values: CDR1 KGHSH, CDR2 LQKENI. This CDR3 has 17 residues. V was clipped by 1 base and J by 6 bases; unmatched bases: 14. CDR3 region: CASSPLGTAIPSPEAFF. In DNA form, the CDR3 reads TGTGCCAGCTCACCACTCGGGACAGCTATCCCTTCTCCTGAAGCTTTCTTT.

This clonotype was picked up many times. The chain uses TRBV12-3 or TRBV12-4 and TRBJ2-7; the D gene could be TRBD1 or TRBD2 (5 bases each). The CDR3 consists of 13 residues. The V and J ends lost 4 bases and 2 bases respectively, with 9 bases between them. The CDR3 DNA reads as TGTGCCAGCAGTTCGGGACCAACCTACGAGCAGTACTTC. Amino acid sequence: CASSSGPTYEQYF.